This T cell receptor beta chain is from a study of shared clonotypes between healthy human individuals. The naive CD8 population came from CD45RO-negative cells selected for CCR7, without terminally differentiated effector memory CD45RA+ cells. The CDR3 covers 14 residues. Germline CDR1 is SGHAT and CDR2 is FQNNGV. The V gene lost 2 bases and the J gene lost 1 base, with 6 bases spanning the gap. Profiling relied on immunoSEQ multiplex PCR, and the TCRdb table lists in-frame clones only, not all of them. The repertoire includes around 2,000,000 clones, about 93% of them detected once, and roughly 1.7% sits in the top ten.

Sequences were obtained from naive CD8+ T cells from PBMCs. The origin of this receptor is a young man in good health. Some clones in this sample may be carry-over from other donors' samples. The chain combines TRBV11-2 with TRBJ2-1; tentatively, D is TRBD2 (5 bases). CDR3 bases: TGTGCCAGCAGCTTACTAGCATCCTACAATGAGCAGTTCTTC. It is translated as CASSLLASYNEQFF.